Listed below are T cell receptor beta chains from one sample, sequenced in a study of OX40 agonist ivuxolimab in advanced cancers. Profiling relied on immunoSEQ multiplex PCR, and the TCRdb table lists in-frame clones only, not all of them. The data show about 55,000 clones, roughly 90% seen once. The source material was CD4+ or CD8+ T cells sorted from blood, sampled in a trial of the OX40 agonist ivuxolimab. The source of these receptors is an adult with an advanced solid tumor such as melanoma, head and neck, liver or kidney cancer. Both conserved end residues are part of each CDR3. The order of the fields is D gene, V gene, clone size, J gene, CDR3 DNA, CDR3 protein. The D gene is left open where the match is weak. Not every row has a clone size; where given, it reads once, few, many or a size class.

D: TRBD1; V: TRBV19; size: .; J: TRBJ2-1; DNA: TGTGCCAGTACCCGAAATTACAGGGGGCACGGTGAGCAGTTCTTC; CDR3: CASTRNYRGHGEQFF
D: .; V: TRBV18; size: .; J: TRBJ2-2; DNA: TGTGCCAGCTCACCACCGGCTGGGGCGCCCGGGGAGCTGTTTTTT; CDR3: CASSPPAGAPGELFF
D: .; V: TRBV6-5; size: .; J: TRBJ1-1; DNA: TGTGCCAGCCGAAAACTGACATTGAACACTGAAGCTTTCTTT; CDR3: CASRKLTLNTEAFF
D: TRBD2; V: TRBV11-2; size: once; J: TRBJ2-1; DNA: TGTGCCAGCAGCTTTTCGTCGGGAGGGTGGAATGAGCAGTTCTTC; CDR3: CASSFSSGGWNEQFF
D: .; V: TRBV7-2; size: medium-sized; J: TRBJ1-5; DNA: TGTGCCAGCAGCTTATTCCATGGTGGCAATCAGCCCCAGCATTTT; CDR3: CASSLFHGGNQPQHF
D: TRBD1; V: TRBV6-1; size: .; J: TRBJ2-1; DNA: TGTGCCAGCAGTGGGTGGGACAGGGGGCACAATGAGCAGTTCTTC; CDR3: CASSGWDRGHNEQFF
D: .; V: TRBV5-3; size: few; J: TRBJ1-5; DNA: TGTGCCAGAAGCCCGGTCGGACAGTTTAATCAGCCCCAGCATTTT; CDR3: CARSPVGQFNQPQHF
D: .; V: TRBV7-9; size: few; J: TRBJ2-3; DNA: TGTGCCAGCAGCTTAAAAGGGGGAGTTAGTGGAGATACGCAGTATTTT; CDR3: CASSLKGGVSGDTQYF
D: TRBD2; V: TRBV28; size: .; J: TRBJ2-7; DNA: TGTGCCAGCAGTTCCCCCATTCGGCTAGCGGTGACCTACGAGCAGTACTTC; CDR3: CASSSPIRLAVTYEQYF
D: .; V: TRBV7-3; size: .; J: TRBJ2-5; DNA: TGTGCCAGCAGCTTAATCCCAGGGGAAGAGACCCAGTACTTC; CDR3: CASSLIPGEETQYF
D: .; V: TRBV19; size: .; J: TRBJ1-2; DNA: TGTGCCAGTAGGAGCCTGGGACTTGGCTACACCTTC; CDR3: CASRSLGLGYTF
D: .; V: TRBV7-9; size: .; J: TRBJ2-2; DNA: TGTGCCAGCAGCTTACTATTGAGGAACACCGGGGAGCTGTTTTTT; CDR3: CASSLLLRNTGELFF
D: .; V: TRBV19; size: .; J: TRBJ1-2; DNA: TGTGCCAGTAGTCCGCGGGGGGCCGACTATGGCTACACCTTC; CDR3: CASSPRGADYGYTF
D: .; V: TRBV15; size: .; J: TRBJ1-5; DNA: TGTGCCACCAGCAGCGACCCGTGGAGCTCCAATCAGCCCCAGCATTTT; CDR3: CATSSDPWSSNQPQHF
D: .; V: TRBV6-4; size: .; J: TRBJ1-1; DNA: TGTGCCAGCAGGGATACAGCGAACACTGAAGCTTTCTTT; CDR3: CASRDTANTEAFF
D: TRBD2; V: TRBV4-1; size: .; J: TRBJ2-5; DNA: TGCGCCAGCAGCCAACCCGGGACTAGCGGAAAAGAGCCCCAGTACTTC; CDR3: CASSQPGTSGKEPQYF
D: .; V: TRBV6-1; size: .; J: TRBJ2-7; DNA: TGTGCCAGCAGTTGGGGCCAGATCTACGAGCAGTACTTC; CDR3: CASSWGQIYEQYF
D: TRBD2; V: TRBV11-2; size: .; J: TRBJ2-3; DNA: TGTGCCAGCAGCTTGGGAACTAGCGGGAGGAGCCCAGATACGCAGTATTTT; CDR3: CASSLGTSGRSPDTQYF
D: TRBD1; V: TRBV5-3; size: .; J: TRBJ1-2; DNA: TGTGCCAGAAGCTTGGCCCAGGGGGCGTTTGGCTACACCTTC; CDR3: CARSLAQGAFGYTF
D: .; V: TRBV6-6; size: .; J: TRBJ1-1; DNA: TGTGCCAGCAGTTACATGAGGAACACTGAAGCTTTCTTT; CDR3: CASSYMRNTEAFF
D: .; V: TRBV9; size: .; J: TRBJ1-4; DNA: TGTGCCAGCAGCGTAAAGGACGTCGAGGAAAAACTGTTTTTT; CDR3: CASSVKDVEEKLFF
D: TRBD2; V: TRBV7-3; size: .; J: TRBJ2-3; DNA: TGTGCCAGCAGCTTAGAAACGGGAGGGCCTTCAGATACGCAGTATTTT; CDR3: CASSLETGGPSDTQYF
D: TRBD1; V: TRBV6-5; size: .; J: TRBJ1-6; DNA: TGTGCCAGCAGTGGGAGACAGGGTCAATCACCCCTCCACTTT; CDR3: CASSGRQGQSPLHF
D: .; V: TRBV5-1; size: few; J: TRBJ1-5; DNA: TGCGCCAGCAGCTTGATCGCAGGCAGCAATCAGCCCCAGCATTTT; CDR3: CASSLIAGSNQPQHF
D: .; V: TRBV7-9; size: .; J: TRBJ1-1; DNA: TGTGCCAGCACCGTAGGGCAAACCACTGAAGCTTTCTTT; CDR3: CASTVGQTTEAFF
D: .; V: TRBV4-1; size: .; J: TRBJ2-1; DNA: TGCGCCAGCAGCCAAGATCCTGACTTCTACAATGAGCAGTTCTTC; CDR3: CASSQDPDFYNEQFF
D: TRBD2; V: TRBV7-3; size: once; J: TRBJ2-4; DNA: TGTGCCAGCAGCCGCACCGGGACTAGCGGGTCTCAGTACTTC; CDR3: CASSRTGTSGSQYF
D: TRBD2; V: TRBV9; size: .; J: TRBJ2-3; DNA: TGTGCCAGCAGCGTTAGAGCGGGGGACAGCACAGATACGCAGTATTTT; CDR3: CASSVRAGDSTDTQYF
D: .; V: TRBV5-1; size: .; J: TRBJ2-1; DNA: TGCGCCAGCAGCTTGGTCGTTCACAATGAGCAGTTCTTC; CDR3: CASSLVVHNEQFF
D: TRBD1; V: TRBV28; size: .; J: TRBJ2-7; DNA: TGTGCCAGCAGTGGGGGACAGTGGTCGAACCAGTACTTC; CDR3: CASSGGQWSNQYF
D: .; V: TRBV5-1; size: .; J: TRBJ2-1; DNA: TGCGCCAGCAGCTTGGTGACAGGCGTCAATGAGCAGTTCTTC; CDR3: CASSLVTGVNEQFF
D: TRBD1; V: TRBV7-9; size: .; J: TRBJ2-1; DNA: TGTGCCAGCAGCACCGCCGGGACAGGGGTTAACAATGAGCAGTTCTTC; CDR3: CASSTAGTGVNNEQFF
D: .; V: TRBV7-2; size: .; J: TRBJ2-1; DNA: TGTGCCAGCAGCTTAGCTAGTGGGCCGTACAATGAGCAGTTCTTC; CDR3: CASSLASGPYNEQFF
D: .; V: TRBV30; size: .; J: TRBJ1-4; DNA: TGTGCCTGGAGTGCTACTCTGGGGGGGATTAATGAAAAACTGTTTTTT; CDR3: CAWSATLGGINEKLFF
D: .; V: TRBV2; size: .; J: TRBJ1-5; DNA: TGTGCCAGCAGTGATCTGAACAATCAGCCCCAGCATTTT; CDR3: CASSDLNNQPQHF
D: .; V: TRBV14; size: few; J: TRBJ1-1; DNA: TGTGCCAGCAGCCGCCGCGACACTGAAGCTTTCTTT; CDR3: CASSRRDTEAFF
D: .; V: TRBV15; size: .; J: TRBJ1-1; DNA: TGTGCCACCAGCCCCCGGAGGGGGAGACAAGCTTTCTTT; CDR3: CATSPRRGRQAFF
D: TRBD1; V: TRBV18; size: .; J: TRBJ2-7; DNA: TGTGCCAGCTCACCCGGACAGGGGTTAGGCGAGCAGTACTTC; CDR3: CASSPGQGLGEQYF
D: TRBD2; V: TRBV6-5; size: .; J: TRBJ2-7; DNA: TGTGCCAGCAGTAGACCCCAGCGGGGCTACGAGCAGTACTTC; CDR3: CASSRPQRGYEQYF
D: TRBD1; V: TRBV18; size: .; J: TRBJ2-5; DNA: TGTGCCAGCTCACCCGGACAGGGTGGAGAGACCCAGTACTTC; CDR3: CASSPGQGGETQYF